The clone carrying this T cell receptor (beta chain) was observed a few times. This entry belongs to a study of T cells after yellow fever vaccination. This CDR3 has 12 residues. A single record per CDR3 protein comes from TCRdb applying MiXCR to the 5' RACE reads. The sample lists nearly 300,000 distinct CDR3 sequences, roughly 9% occurring once. This material consisted of CD4+ T cells sorted from PBMCs, taken 5 days after the yellow fever booster vaccination. V gene TRBV12-3 or TRBV12-4 combines with J gene TRBJ2-7; D is unclear. This sequence was found in a young man who received the YFV17D yellow fever vaccine. The CDR3 loop reads CRRAHKTYEQYF. In DNA form, the CDR3 reads TGTCGCCGGGCCCATAAAACCTACGAGCAGTACTTC.